This record covers a single TCR beta chain. What it binds is unknown. A single record per CDR3 protein comes from TCRdb applying MiXCR to the 5' RACE reads. The table has fewer than 400,000 distinct CDR3 sequences, under 8.5% seen once; the top ten hold approximately 14%. This sample is part of a study of CD8 T cells in ankylosing spondylitis. Broader study findings: What seemed typical of ankylosing spondylitis blood was a TCR beta motif built from under 10 highly homologous variants. Disease-linked clones bore a CD8+ phenotype and were relatively rare in peripheral blood. Disease-linked clones reportedly concentrated significantly in matched ankylosing spondylitis synovial fluid.

The V end was cut by 4 bases, the J end by 6 bases, with 16 bases between. CDR3 length: 14 residues. Germline lookup yields CDR1 SGHRS and CDR2 YFSETQ. This TCR derives from a male donor with ankylosing spondylitis. Sequencing input: blood, either unsorted or a sorted T cell fraction (not recorded which). J is TRBJ1-1 and V is TRBV5-1; D may be TRBD1 (6 bases). In nucleotides, the CDR3 is TGCGCCAGCAGCGTGGGACAACTCCTCGCTGAAGCTTTCTTT. This encodes CASSVGQLLAEAFF.